These 24 T cell receptor beta chains came from one sample sequenced in a study of shared clonotypes between healthy human individuals. TCRdb's copy holds only in-frame clones and misses some; the assay was immunoSEQ multiplex PCR. The sample comprises hundreds of thousands of clones, 74% of which are singletons, and about 1.8% rests with the top ten. The sample consisted of memory CD4+ T cells sorted from blood. Subset given: CD45RA-negative fraction. These receptors all stem from a young woman in good health.

The rearrangement links TRBV7-2 to TRBJ2-7; tentatively, D is TRBD1 (5 bases). There are 15 residues in the CDR3. Looked up from germline, CDR1 is SGHTA and CDR2 is FQGNSA. V lost 2 bases to trimming and J lost 3 bases, with 14 bases between them. As DNA, the CDR3 is TGTGCCAGCAGCTTACGGTTGGCTAGGGGCTACGAGCAGTACTTC. Residues: CASSLRLARGYEQYF.

The chain links TRBV4-1 to TRBJ1-4; D remains unclear. CDR1 MGHRA and CDR2 YSYEKL come from the germline V gene. Trimming removed 2 bases at V and 4 bases at J, with 5 bases between. The CDR3 has 13 amino acids. The CDR3 DNA reads as TGCGCCAGCAGCCAATCAGATAATGAAAAACTGTTTTTT. This codes for CASSQSDNEKLFF.

The CDR3 is CASSPTAVKETQYF. Written as DNA, the CDR3 is TGTGCCAGCAGCCCGACAGCGGTGAAAGAGACCCAGTACTTC. The chain employs TRBV7-3 and TRBJ2-5, with D perhaps being TRBD1 or TRBD2 (5 bases each). Germline CDR1 reads SGHTA; CDR2 reads FQGTGA. This CDR3 comprises 14 residues. V lost 5 bases to trimming and J lost 3 bases, with 13 bases between them. The full variable domain, in which reference TRBV7-3 and TRBJ2-5 provide the parts outside the CDR3, is GAGVSQTPSNKVTEKGKYVELRCDPISGHTALYWYRQSLGQGPEFLIYFQGTGAADDSGLPNDRFFAVRPEGSVSTLKIQRTERGDSAVYLCASSPTAVKETQYFGPGTRLLVL.

Only a few counts were recorded for this clone. This rearrangement joins TRBV27 to TRBJ2-5; TRBD1 matches 8 bases. V was pared by 6 bases and J by 5 bases, with 8 bases of the junction left unmatched. Germline CDR1 and CDR2: MNHEY and SMNVEV (reference sequence). The CDR3 length is 14 residues. CDR3 sequence: CASRGGQVGETQYF. CDR3 nucleotide sequence: TGTGCCAGCAGGGGGGGACAGGTTGGGGAGACCCAGTACTTC.

The gene calls are TRBV28 and TRBJ2-3; 7 nucleotides match TRBD2. The length of the CDR3 is 14 residues. V dropped 3 bases and J dropped 6; count of bases not matched to a gene: 6. Germline V gene lookup returns CDR1 MDHEN and CDR2 SYDVKM. The CDR3 is CASSFPGRFDTQYF. DNA for the CDR3: TGTGCCAGCAGTTTCCCCGGGAGGTTCGATACGCAGTATTTT.

The chain uses TRBV19 and TRBJ1-5; TRBD1 aligns across 8 bases. The junction had 7 bases not matched to a gene; V was cut back by 6 bases and J by 3 bases. CDR3 length: 15 residues. Germline V gene sequence: CDR1 LNHDA, CDR2 SQIVND (reference sequence). CDR3 loop: CASRALDRANQPQHF. CDR3 nucleotides: TGTGCCAGTAGAGCCCTGGACAGGGCCAATCAGCCCCAGCATTTT.

Details on this clone: The same CDR3 also results from other DNA sequences found in this sample. The rearrangement joins TRBV28 to TRBJ1-5; the match to TRBD1 covers 7 bases. CDR1 MDHEN and CDR2 SYDVKM come from the germline V gene. The CDR3 totals 16 residues. V shed 5 bases, J shed 0 bases, and the junction held 7 bases outside the gene matches. The CDR3 spells CASSPQGGYSNQPQHF. In DNA form, the CDR3 reads TGTGCCAGCAGTCCGCAGGGGGGGTATAGCAATCAGCCCCAGCATTTT.

This chain joins TRBV9 and TRBJ1-1, with D unresolved. The CDR3 consists of 13 residues. Germline V lookup: CDR1 SGDLS, CDR2 YYNGEE. With 3 bases removed from V and 0 bases from J, the gap between germline ends came to 6 bases. DNA of the CDR3: TGTGCCAGCAGCGAGGCGGTGAACACTGAAGCTTTCTTT. Amino acid sequence: CASSEAVNTEAFF.

Only one count was recorded for this clone. The chain carries TRBV2 and TRBJ1-1; D remains ambiguous. The CDR3 contains 16 residues. The ends were cut back, 6 bases at V and 1 base at J, with 18 bases in the middle. Germline V gene data show CDR1 as SNHLY and CDR2 as FYNNEI. CDR3 bases: TGTGCCAGCAGGACATCGGTAGGAGATGGGAACACTGAAGCTTTCTTT. Translation gives CASRTSVGDGNTEAFF.

The chain combines TRBV5-4 with TRBJ2-1, with 9 bases matching TRBD2. The CDR3 loop spans 15 amino acids. V was pared by 1 base and J by 4 bases, with 3 bases of the junction left unmatched. Germline V lookup: CDR1 SGHNT, CDR2 YYREEE (reference sequence). The CDR3 nucleotides read TGTGCCAGCAGCTTGAGCGGGAGGAAGTACAATGAGCAGTTCTTC. Translation gives CASSLSGRKYNEQFF.

The V call is TRBV29-1, the J call TRBJ2-2; D gene ambiguous. The V gene's germline CDR1 is SQVTM and CDR2 ANQGSEA. This CDR3 contains 13 residues. V lost 4 bases to trimming and J lost 6 bases, with 12 bases between them. The CDR3 region has the DNA TGCAGCGTTGTGCCATACGGGCCCGGGGAGCTGTTTTTT. This gives the protein CSVVPYGPGELFF.

The rearrangement links TRBV2 to TRBJ1-1; D not certain. Between the trimmed V and J ends, which lost 6 bases and 0 bases, there was a span of 8 bases. Germline assignment: CDR1 SNHLY and CDR2 FYNNEI. CDR3 length equals 13 residues. Here the CDR3 DNA reads TGTGCCAGCAGAGACAACATGAACACTGAAGCTTTCTTT. It encodes CASRDNMNTEAFF.

The V call is TRBV7-8, the J call TRBJ1-1; no definite D call. CDR1 is SGHVS and CDR2 is FQNEAQ in the germline V gene. The length of the CDR3 is 13 residues. Trimming removed 5 bases at V and 4 bases at J, with 11 bases between. CDR3 residues: CASSPIGFTEAFF. The CDR3 DNA follows: TGTGCCAGCAGCCCCATTGGGTTCACTGAAGCTTTCTTT.

The chain carries TRBV4-1 and TRBJ1-1; D ambiguous. V was clipped by 5 bases and J by 1 base, with 17 bases between them. The CDR3 runs 16 residues. Per the germline V gene, CDR1 is MGHRA and CDR2 is YSYEKL. The CDR3 nucleotides are TGCGCCAGCAGCTTTAAACCTTCGGCGGCGAACACTGAAGCTTTCTTT. Its translation: CASSFKPSAANTEAFF.

The V gene is TRBV15, the J gene TRBJ2-1, with 8 bases fitting TRBD2. The ends lost 0 bases at V and 5 bases at J; junction bases unmatched: 6. This CDR3 has 16 residues. Per germline, CDR1 LNHNV and CDR2 YYDKDF (reference sequence). This CDR3 is CATSRDRLAGDNEQFF. CDR3 sequence (DNA): TGTGCCACCAGCAGAGATCGCCTAGCGGGCGACAATGAGCAGTTCTTC.

The chain couples TRBV11-2 to TRBJ2-2; either TRBD1 or TRBD2 may supply D (6 bases each). Germline V gives CDR1 SGHAT, CDR2 FQNNGV. The CDR3 length is 18 residues. The V end was cut by 5 bases, the J end by 5 bases, with 24 bases between. The chain's CDR3 is CASSPPRWGANWTGELFF. In DNA, the CDR3 is TGTGCCAGCAGCCCCCCCCGATGGGGGGCAAATTGGACCGGGGAGCTGTTTTTT.

In this sample, this clone turned up once. The chain combines TRBV5-1 with TRBJ2-1; the D gene is possibly TRBD2 (5 bases). CDR1 and CDR2 (germline): SGHRS, YFSETQ. The ends were cut back, 4 bases at V and 6 bases at J, with 14 bases in the middle. This CDR3 has 14 residues. The CDR3 region is CASSPGMYFNEQFF. Here the CDR3 DNA reads TGCGCCAGCAGCCCCGGGATGTACTTCAATGAGCAGTTCTTC.

The sample holds one count of this clone. The chain links TRBV19 to TRBJ1-2, with TRBD1 matching over 7 bases. The V gene's germline CDR1 is LNHDA and CDR2 SQIVND (reference sequence). This CDR3 has 15 residues. With 6 bases clipped from V and 0 bases from J, the junction kept 7 bases outside the gene matches. CDR3 sequence: CASSGTASANYGYTF. DNA of the CDR3: TGTGCCAGTAGCGGGACAGCTTCAGCTAACTATGGCTACACCTTC.

With respect to this clone: Other DNA sequences in the same sample also yield this CDR3. The chain recombines TRBV19 with TRBJ2-1; D ambiguous. The CDR3 sequence is 13 residues long. Trimming removed 3 bases at V and 5 bases at J, with 8 bases between. CDR1 LNHDA and CDR2 SQIVND come from the germline V gene (reference sequence). The CDR3 sequence is CASSIRLNNEQFF. The CDR3 DNA follows: TGTGCCAGTAGTATCCGGCTAAACAATGAGCAGTTCTTC. Supplemented by reference TRBV19 and TRBJ2-1, the full variable domain reads DGGITQSPKYLFRKEGQNVTLSCEQNLNHDAMYWYRQDPGQGLRLIYYSQIVNDFQKGDIAEGYSVSREKKESFPLTVTSAQKNPTAFYLCASSIRLNNEQFFGPGTRLTVL.

The chain uses TRBV2 and TRBJ1-5, with 8 bases matching TRBD1. Germline loops: CDR1 SNHLY, CDR2 FYNNEI. The CDR3 sequence is 15 residues long. The junction had 5 bases not matched to a gene; V was cut back by 6 bases and J by 1 base. The CDR3 sequence is CASSVGQDSNQPQHF. CDR3 nucleotides: TGTGCCAGCAGCGTGGGACAGGACAGCAATCAGCCCCAGCATTTT. Variable domain in full (rest from reference TRBV2 and TRBJ1-5): EPEVTQTPSHQVTQMGQEVILRCVPISNHLYFYWYRQILGQKVEFLVSFYNNEISEKSEIFDDQFSVERPDGSNFTLKIRSTKLEDSAMYFCASSVGQDSNQPQHFGDGTRLSIL.

The gene calls are TRBV7-6 and TRBJ2-2; D ambiguous. The germline CDR1 and CDR2 sequences are SGHVS and FNYEAQ. The CDR3 has 14 residues. Trimming removed 8 bases at V and 4 bases at J, with 14 bases between. CDR3: CASGRPVGTGELFF. In DNA form, the CDR3 reads TGTGCCAGCGGCCGACCCGTAGGCACCGGGGAGCTGTTTTTT.

This chain links TRBV11-3 with TRBJ1-1, with 9 bases lining up with TRBD1. V dropped 4 bases and J dropped 5; count of bases not matched to a gene: 2. Germline CDR1 is SGHNT and CDR2 is YENEEA. The length of the CDR3 is 13 residues. CDR3 residues: CASSSQGATEAFF. CDR3 bases: TGTGCCAGCAGCTCACAGGGGGCGACTGAAGCTTTCTTT.

Comment on this clone: This same CDR3 is encoded by further DNA sequences in the sample. J is TRBJ2-7 and V is TRBV2, with D hard to call. This CDR3 contains 12 residues. The germline V gene has CDR1 SNHLY and CDR2 FYNNEI. The germline V and J ends were trimmed by 6 bases and 1 base, with 7 bases remaining between them. The CDR3, as DNA: TGTGCCAGCAGGACGGTTTCCTACGAGCAGTACTTC. Amino acid sequence: CASRTVSYEQYF. The variable domain in full, with the rest retrieved from reference TRBV2 and TRBJ2-7, is EPEVTQTPSHQVTQMGQEVILRCVPISNHLYFYWYRQILGQKVEFLVSFYNNEISEKSEIFDDQFSVERPDGSNFTLKIRSTKLEDSAMYFCASRTVSYEQYFGPGTRLTVT.

This chain uses TRBV2 with TRBJ1-1; 7 nucleotides agree with TRBD1. The CDR3 consists of 14 residues. Germline V gene data show CDR1 as SNHLY and CDR2 as FYNNEI. The J segment lost 0 bases and the V segment lost 6 bases, leaving 4 bases of the junction unmatched. The CDR3 is CASSGDRLNTEAFF. DNA of the CDR3: TGTGCCAGCAGCGGGGACAGATTGAACACTGAAGCTTTCTTT. Combining the CDR3 with reference TRBV2 and TRBJ1-1 gives the whole variable domain EPEVTQTPSHQVTQMGQEVILRCVPISNHLYFYWYRQILGQKVEFLVSFYNNEISEKSEIFDDQFSVERPDGSNFTLKIRSTKLEDSAMYFCASSGDRLNTEAFFGQGTRLTVV.